The clone carrying this T cell receptor (beta chain) was counted a single time. The source of the sample is a study of T cell changes during pregnancy in multiple sclerosis. CDR1 GTSNPN and CDR2 SVGIG come from the germline V gene (reference sequence). The CDR3 is 13 residues long. Germline trimming cut 3 bases from V and 7 bases from J; bases unmatched to any gene: 5. The protocol was immunoSEQ multiplex PCR, while the TCRdb copy is restricted to in-frame clones and leaves out a portion. Among 85,000 to 130,000 clones listed, approximately 92% were seen once. This specimen was peripheral blood, taken in the second trimester of pregnancy. The clonotype originates from a female donor with multiple sclerosis, enrolled in a pregnancy study. V gene TRBV30 combines with J gene TRBJ2-2, with 7 bases lining up with TRBD1. The CDR3 DNA reads TGTGCCTGGAGGGGACAGCCGGGCGGGGAGCTGTTTTTT. It yields the protein CAWRGQPGGELFF.